The next 14 T cell receptor beta chains were all read from a single sample in a study of control samples from healthy donors and cancer patients. Sequenced by immunoSEQ multiplex PCR; TCRdb stores in-frame clones only, minus some. The sample contains about 130,000 clones, over 90% of which appear only once. Material: PBMCs. The receptors originated from a man in his 60s with colorectal cancer.

The chain employs TRBV6-5 and TRBJ2-3; 8 bases are shared with TRBD2. Germline CDR1 reads MNHEY; CDR2 reads SVGAGI. The CDR3 covers 15 residues. V lost 6 bases, J lost 3 bases, and 8 bases stayed unmatched. The CDR3 bases are TGTGCCAGCAGAATTAGCGGGGAGGGGACAGATACGCAGTATTTT. This encodes CASRISGEGTDTQYF.

The V gene is TRBV4-3, the J gene TRBJ2-3; 9 nucleotides match TRBD1. There are 17 residues in the CDR3. Germline CDR1 is LGHNA and CDR2 is YSLEER. V shed 1 base and J 5 bases; nucleotides not matched to a gene: 10. CDR3 DNA: TGCGCCAGCAGCCAAGCCCCCACAGGGGGCTATCAAGATACGCAGTATTTT. Its translation: CASSQAPTGGYQDTQYF.

This rearrangement joins TRBV5-1 to TRBJ2-3; D gene ambiguous. The CDR3 spans 14 residues. Germline lookup yields CDR1 SGHRS and CDR2 YFSETQ. V was trimmed by 3 bases and J by 0 bases, leaving 8 bases between them. In DNA form, the CDR3 reads TGCGCCAGCAGCTCTCTCCAAAGCACAGATACGCAGTATTTT. Translating gives CASSSLQSTDTQYF.

The J gene is TRBJ2-3, the V gene TRBV28, with D perhaps assigned TRBD1 or TRBD2 (5 bases each). CDR3 length: 11 amino acids. Germline CDR1 and CDR2: MDHEN and SYDVKM. V gave up 8 bases and J gave up 5 bases, with 8 bases separating them. As DNA, the CDR3 is TGTGCCAGCTTGGGGGTAGATACGCAGTATTTT. It specifies CASLGVDTQYF.

This chain connects TRBV7-2 to TRBJ1-1; no clear D. From germline, CDR1 is SGHTA and CDR2 FQGNSA. CDR3 length: 13 amino acids. The V end was cut by 4 bases, the J end by 3 bases, with 9 bases between. Here the CDR3 DNA reads TGTGCCAGCAGCTCAACGTCGGACACTGAAGCTTTCTTT. Translating it yields CASSSTSDTEAFF.

The CDR3 bases are TGTGCAAGTCGCACCCCGACGAGCTCCTATAATTCACCCCTCCACTTT. Translation gives CASRTPTSSYNSPLHF. The V and J genes are TRBV12-2 and TRBJ1-6. TRBV12-2 is a recognized pseudogene. The length of the CDR3 is 16 residues.

The J gene is TRBJ2-7, the V gene TRBV11-2; 7 positions agree with TRBD2. Losses at the gene ends were 5 bases for V and 5 bases for J; bases not matched to a gene: 12. The CDR3 runs 15 residues. Germline CDR1 is SGHAT and CDR2 is FQNNGV. CDR3 residues: CASSLRAGVGDEQYF. In DNA form, the CDR3 reads TGTGCCAGCAGCCTACGGGCGGGGGTTGGAGACGAGCAGTACTTC.

The chain couples TRBV24-1 to TRBJ1-6, with 10 bases aligning to TRBD1. Germline-derived CDR1 and CDR2 are KGHDR and SFDVKD. V gave up 4 bases and J gave up 7 bases; unmatched junction bases: 6. This CDR3 is 16 amino acids long. CDR3 sequence reads: CATSETGTGENSPLHF. The CDR3, as DNA: TGTGCCACCAGTGAAACAGGGACAGGGGAAAATTCACCCCTCCACTTT.

The gene calls are TRBV19 and TRBJ2-7, with TRBD2 identical over 9 bases. Unmatched junction bases numbered 4, after V lost 4 bases and J lost 3 bases. The germline V gene encodes CDR1 LNHDA and CDR2 SQIVND (reference sequence). This CDR3 contains 14 residues. In DNA form, the CDR3 reads TGTGCCAGTAGTAGACTAGCGGACTTCTACGAGCAGTACTTC. It yields the protein CASSRLADFYEQYF.

The genes are TRBV14 and TRBJ1-2, with unresolved D. The germline CDR1 and CDR2 sequences are SGHDN and FVKESK. V dropped 1 base and J dropped 8 bases, with 11 bases sitting between them. The CDR3 runs to 13 residues. CDR3 loop: CASSQVEGQGYTF. The CDR3 DNA is TGTGCCAGCAGCCAAGTGGAGGGTCAAGGCTACACCTTC. Looking up the rest from reference TRBV14 and TRBJ1-2 gives the full variable domain: EAGVTQFPSHSVIEKGQTVTLRCDPISGHDNLYWYRRVMGKEIKFLLHFVKESKQDESGMPNNRFLAERTGGTYSTLKVQPAELEDSGVYFCASSQVEGQGYTFGSGTRLTVV.

The chain carries TRBV18 and TRBJ2-2; D is possibly TRBD1 or TRBD2 (5 bases each). The germline V gene has CDR1 KGHSH and CDR2 LQKENI. Trimming stripped 2 bases from V and 3 bases from J, with 13 bases between. The CDR3 sequence is 16 residues long. CDR3 amino acids: CASSPYEGIHTGELFF. CDR3 sequence (DNA): TGTGCCAGCTCACCATATGAGGGGATCCACACCGGGGAGCTGTTTTTT.

The chain links TRBV4-1 to TRBJ1-4; 11 nucleotides line up with TRBD1. The J segment lost 0 bases and the V segment lost 8 bases, leaving 2 bases of the junction unmatched. This CDR3 is built from 15 residues. Germline V gene sequence: CDR1 MGHRA, CDR2 YSYEKL. The CDR3 loop reads CASGQGAATNEKLFF. CDR3 nucleotides: TGCGCCAGCGGACAGGGGGCCGCAACTAATGAAAAACTGTTTTTT.

V usage is TRBV5-1 and J usage is TRBJ1-1, with 7 bases fitting TRBD1. Germline V gives CDR1 SGHRS, CDR2 YFSETQ. The J segment lost 4 bases and the V segment lost 4 bases, leaving 7 bases of the junction unmatched. The length of the CDR3 is 14 residues. CDR3 sequence reads: CASSLDRAVTEAFF. CDR3 coding DNA: TGCGCCAGCAGCCTCGACAGGGCCGTCACTGAAGCTTTCTTT. Full variable domain (outside the CDR3, taken from reference TRBV5-1 and TRBJ1-1): KAGVTQTPRYLIKTRGQQVTLSCSPISGHRSVSWYQQTPGQGLQFLFEYFSETQRNKGNFPGRFSGRQFSNSRSEMNVSTLELGDSALYLCASSLDRAVTEAFFGQGTRLTVV.

This rearrangement joins TRBV5-1 to TRBJ2-3; no clear D gene. The CDR3 spans 11 residues. Germline loops: CDR1 SGHRS, CDR2 YFSETQ. V was pared by 4 bases and J by 3 bases, with 3 bases between. For the CDR3, the DNA is TGCGCCAGCAGCATAACAGATACGCAGTATTTT. This codes for CASSITDTQYF.